This T cell receptor beta chain was sequenced in a study of T-cell reconstitution after alpha-beta-depleted transplantation in children. General study findings and limits: T cells produced anew were the main source of T-cell counts and diversity one year after transplant. Day-60 TCRbeta diversity that was high in some patients was derived from surviving recipient T cells and thymic progenitors. Reportedly, alpha-beta T cells present about two months post-transplant originated from several hundred expanded clones of graft origin.

TCRbeta library construction was performed incorporating unique molecular identifiers. TCRdb passed the PCR reads through MiXCR, listing each CDR3 protein once. Of about 640,000 distinct CDR3 sequences listed, roughly 13% are singletons. As to this clonotype: Its antigen is not known.

Trimming pared 3 bases from V and 4 bases from J, leaving 12 bases between. Germline V lookup: CDR1 LGHNA, CDR2 YSLEER. The length of the CDR3 is 14 residues. This TCR derives from a male patient aged 5 to 17 who had a stem cell transplant for acute myeloid leukemia, so the T cells may come from the graft donor. The sample was PBMCs, mostly from graft donor cells, taken 360 days after TCRalphabeta/CD19-depleted stem cell transplant. The V gene is TRBV4-3, the J gene TRBJ1-2; unclear D gene. The DNA of the CDR3 is TGCGCCAGCAGCCAGAAGGGCAGGAGCTATGGCTACACCTTC. As protein: CASSQKGRSYGYTF.